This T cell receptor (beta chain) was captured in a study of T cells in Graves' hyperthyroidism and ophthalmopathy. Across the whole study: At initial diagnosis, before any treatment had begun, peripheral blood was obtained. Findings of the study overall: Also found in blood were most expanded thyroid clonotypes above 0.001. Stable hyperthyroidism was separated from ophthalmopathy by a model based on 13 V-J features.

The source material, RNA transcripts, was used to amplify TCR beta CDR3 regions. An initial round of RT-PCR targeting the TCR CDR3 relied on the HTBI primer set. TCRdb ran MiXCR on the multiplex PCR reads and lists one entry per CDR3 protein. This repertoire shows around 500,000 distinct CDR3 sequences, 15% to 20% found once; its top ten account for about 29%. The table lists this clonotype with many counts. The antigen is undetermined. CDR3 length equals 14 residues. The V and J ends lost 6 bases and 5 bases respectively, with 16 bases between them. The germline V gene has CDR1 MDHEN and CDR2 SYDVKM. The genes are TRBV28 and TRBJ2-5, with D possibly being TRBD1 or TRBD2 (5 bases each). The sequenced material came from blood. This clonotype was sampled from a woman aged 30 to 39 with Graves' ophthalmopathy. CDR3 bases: TGTGCCAGCAGAGACCGGGGCCTAACCGAGACCCAGTACTTC. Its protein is CASRDRGLTETQYF.